A few counts support the clone carrying this TCR beta chain. Its antigen remains unidentified. This entry is derived from a study of CD8 T cells in ankylosing spondylitis. Notes on the study in general: Past research had described some motif variants in reactive arthritis synovial fluid and blood. In ankylosing spondylitis blood, a motif of roughly 8 highly homologous TCR beta variants appeared characteristic.

TCR beta libraries were made by quantitative 5'-RACE with molecular barcodes. Using its own MiXCR run on the 5' RACE reads, TCRdb lists one record per CDR3 protein. Among around 340,000 distinct CDR3 sequences listed, roughly 14% were seen once. This CDR3 region has 13 residues. V was clipped by 4 bases and J by 5 bases; unmatched bases: 4. Germline lookup yields CDR1 SGHRS and CDR2 YFSETQ. Sequenced: blood, either unsorted or a sorted T cell fraction (not recorded which). The sequence derives from a male donor with ankylosing spondylitis or in good health (not recorded which). The J gene is TRBJ2-5, the V gene TRBV5-1, with TRBD1 matching over 8 bases. This chain's CDR3 is CASSGTGMETQYF. CDR3 coding DNA: TGCGCCAGCAGCGGGACAGGAATGGAGACCCAGTACTTC.